Below, 29 T cell receptor beta chains from the same sample are listed, as sequenced in a study of shared clonotypes between healthy human individuals. Some clones are missing from TCRdb's copy, which holds only in-frame ones; the method was immunoSEQ multiplex PCR. Among 550,000 to 700,000 clones listed, roughly 72% were seen once. The material sequenced was memory CD4+ T cells sorted from blood. Sample subset: CD45RA-negative fraction. The receptors shown here come from a woman aged 25 to 45 in good health.

This chain uses TRBV7-9 with TRBJ1-1; D may be TRBD1 (6 bases). CDR3 length: 16 amino acids. V shed 4 bases and J shed 0 bases, with 15 bases lying between them. Germline lookup yields CDR1 SEHNR and CDR2 FQNEAQ (reference sequence). CDR3 residues: CASSSRGSGVNTEAFF. CDR3 nucleotides: TGTGCCAGCAGCTCCCGAGGTTCAGGGGTGAACACTGAAGCTTTCTTT.

The chain links TRBV27 to TRBJ1-4; no reliable D call. V was trimmed by 2 bases and J by 4 bases, leaving 11 bases between them. The CDR3 has 15 residues. The germline V gene encodes CDR1 MNHEY and CDR2 SMNVEV (reference sequence). CDR3 coding DNA: TGTGCCAGCAGTTTAGGACTTAGTAGTAATGAAAAACTGTTTTTT. Translated, it gives CASSLGLSSNEKLFF.

The chain is built from TRBV19 and TRBJ2-3, with 7 bases matching TRBD2. This CDR3 contains 15 residues. The V gene's germline CDR1 is LNHDA and CDR2 SQIVND (reference sequence). After removal of 6 bases from V and 4 bases from J, the junction contained 10 bases not matched to a gene. CDR3 sequence: CASSPGREYSDTQYF. In DNA, the CDR3 is TGTGCCAGTAGCCCGGGGCGGGAGTACTCAGATACGCAGTATTTT.

This chain connects TRBV28 to TRBJ1-1; D ambiguous. Germline CDR1 is MDHEN and CDR2 is SYDVKM. This CDR3 region has 12 residues. V dropped 7 bases and J dropped 3 bases, with 9 bases sitting between them. Here the CDR3 DNA reads TGTGCCAGCACCCTTTCGGACACTGAAGCTTTCTTT. It specifies CASTLSDTEAFF.

V and J are TRBV6-6 and TRBJ2-2; D is perhaps TRBD2 (6 bases). Germline V CDR1 and CDR2: MNHNY, SVGAGI (reference sequence). This CDR3 comprises 14 residues. V was cut by 6 bases and J by 4 bases, with 12 bases left in between. In nucleotides, the CDR3 is TGTGCCAGCAGGCGACTAGGAGGCACCGGGGAGCTGTTTTTT. The encoded protein is CASRRLGGTGELFF.

For the CDR3, the DNA is TGCGCCAGCAGCTTGGTTTTGCAGGGGGCGGCAGATACGCAGTATTTT. As protein: CASSLVLQGAADTQYF. The V gene is TRBV5-1, the J gene TRBJ2-3; 8 bases are a match to TRBD1. V was pared by 0 bases and J by 4 bases, with 7 bases of the junction left unmatched. The CDR3 loop spans 16 amino acids. Germline CDR1 SGHRS, CDR2 YFSETQ.

The chain has TRBV2 and TRBJ2-3; D gene unclear. The CDR3 covers 12 residues. Looked up from germline, CDR1 is SNHLY and CDR2 is FYNNEI. Trimming removed 5 bases at V and 6 bases at J, with 9 bases between. CDR3 sequence reads: CASSYTPDTQYF. The CDR3, as DNA: TGTGCCAGCAGTTACACCCCGGATACGCAGTATTTT.

V and J are TRBV13 and TRBJ1-2, with a weak D call TRBD1 (6 bases). Germline V gene lookup returns CDR1 PRHDT and CDR2 FYEKMQ (reference sequence). The V end was cut by 5 bases, the J end by 2 bases, with 18 bases between. CDR3 size: 16 residues. The CDR3 DNA follows: TGTGCCAGCAGCACCACCGGGACACCGGCCAACTATGGCTACACCTTC. Translation: CASSTTGTPANYGYTF. The full variable domain, rest sourced from reference TRBV13 and TRBJ1-2, is AAGVIQSPRHLIKEKRETATLKCYPIPRHDTVYWYQQGPGQDPQFLISFYEKMQSDKGSIPDRFSAQQFSDYHSELNMSSLELGDSALYFCASSTTGTPANYGYTFGSGTRLTVV.

The chain couples TRBV7-9 to TRBJ2-3; maybe TRBD1 (6 bases). Trimming left V 7 bases short and J 1 base short, with 18 bases between. The CDR3 has 16 amino acids. In germline, CDR1 is SEHNR, CDR2 FQNEAQ (reference sequence). The CDR3 here is CASTPGVYAGTDTQYF. In DNA form, the CDR3 reads TGTGCCAGCACCCCAGGGGTATATGCGGGCACAGATACGCAGTATTTT. The complete variable domain, with remaining parts taken from reference TRBV7-9 and TRBJ2-3, reads DTGVSQNPRHKITKRGQNVTFRCDPISEHNRLYWYRQTLGQGPEFLTYFQNEAQLEKSRLLSDRFSAERPKGSFSTLEIQRTEQGDSAMYLCASTPGVYAGTDTQYFGPGTRLTVL.

The chain recombines TRBV27 with TRBJ2-1; the match to TRBD1 covers 9 bases. V was pared by 6 bases and J by 5 bases, with 5 bases of the junction left unmatched. Germline-derived CDR1 and CDR2 are MNHEY and SMNVEV (reference sequence). The CDR3 covers 14 residues. The CDR3 nucleotides are TGTGCCAGCAGGCGCGGGGACAGGGACAATGAGCAGTTCTTC. Translating gives CASRRGDRDNEQFF.

The chain has TRBV7-8 and TRBJ1-1, with TRBD1 as a possible D gene (6 bases). Germline values: CDR1 SGHVS, CDR2 FQNEAQ. CDR3 length: 13 amino acids. Trimming took off 5 bases at V and 11 bases at J, with 18 bases between the two ends. CDR3 sequence (DNA): TGTGCCAGCAGCAGAGGGGGTGACAGTCAGGCTTTCTTT. Protein sequence: CASSRGGDSQAFF.

This clone has a single count. The chain has TRBV9 and TRBJ1-1; D is ambiguous. Germline V CDR1 and CDR2: SGDLS, YYNGEE. Trimming left V 3 bases short and J 3 bases short, with 9 bases between. The CDR3 covers 13 residues. The DNA of the CDR3 is TGTGCCAGCAGCGCCCATATCCACACTGAAGCTTTCTTT. Translation gives CASSAHIHTEAFF.

The rearrangement uses TRBV19 and TRBJ2-1; no firm D call. Germline V gene sequence: CDR1 LNHDA, CDR2 SQIVND (reference sequence). The CDR3 totals 14 residues. Trimming removed 4 bases from V and 8 bases from J, with 15 bases in between. In nucleotides, the CDR3 is TGTGCCAGTAGTACCCTCAGGCTAGAGTATGAGCAGTTCTTC. This sequence encodes CASSTLRLEYEQFF.

In its sample, this clone was seen a few times. CDR3 sequence (DNA): TGTGCCAGCAGCTCCACGGGAGGGCATGGGAGTGAGCAGTTCTTC. Translation gives CASSSTGGHGSEQFF. The V gene is TRBV11-2, the J gene TRBJ2-1; TRBD2 matches 8 bases. The V and J ends lost 4 bases and 9 bases, in that order; junction bases with no gene match: 11. Germline CDR1 SGHAT, CDR2 FQNNGV. The CDR3 has 15 amino acids.

This chain connects TRBV5-1 to TRBJ2-3; TRBD1 matches 7 bases. Trimming took 5 bases from V and 1 from J; bases not matched to a gene: 7. CDR1 is SGHRS, CDR2 YFSETQ, per germline. The CDR3 spans 15 residues. In nucleotides, the CDR3 is TGCGCCAGCAGAAGACAGGGTATGGGCACAGATACGCAGTATTTT. Its protein product is CASRRQGMGTDTQYF.

The V gene is TRBV28, the J gene TRBJ1-4; D ambiguous. CDR1 MDHEN and CDR2 SYDVKM come from the germline V gene. Trimming stripped 4 bases from V and 7 bases from J, with 13 bases between. This CDR3 contains 14 residues. CDR3 residues: CASSSQELGEKLFF. The CDR3 DNA is TGTGCCAGCAGTTCCCAGGAACTTGGTGAAAAACTGTTTTTT.

This clone was seen a handful of times. The V and J genes are TRBV5-1 and TRBJ1-1; no clear D gene. Trimming removed 4 bases at V and 8 bases at J, with 21 bases between. The CDR3 loop spans 15 amino acids. Germline CDR1 and CDR2: SGHRS and YFSETQ. CDR3 sequence reads: CASSPSAAAIFEAFF. The CDR3 coding sequence is TGCGCCAGCAGCCCCAGCGCGGCGGCCATATTCGAAGCTTTCTTT.

The rearrangement joins TRBV28 to TRBJ2-3; the D gene could be TRBD1 or TRBD2 (7 bases each). Trimming took off 7 bases at V and 3 bases at J, with 20 bases between the two ends. CDR1 is MDHEN and CDR2 is SYDVKM in the germline V gene. This CDR3 spans 16 amino acids. The CDR3 is CASNLATGRGTDTQYF. In nucleotides, the CDR3 is TGTGCCAGCAACCTTGCGACAGGGAGGGGTACAGATACGCAGTATTTT.

The chain employs TRBV28 and TRBJ2-7; 8 bases align to TRBD2. Germline CDR1 reads MDHEN; CDR2 reads SYDVKM. CDR3 length: 15 residues. The J segment lost 4 bases and the V segment lost 2 bases, leaving 7 bases of the junction unmatched. This chain's CDR3 is CASSLRGGRRYEQYF. DNA for the CDR3: TGTGCCAGCAGTTTACGGGGCGGGAGGCGGTACGAGCAGTACTTC.

V usage is TRBV9 and J usage is TRBJ2-2, with 10 bases that match TRBD2. CDR3 length equals 17 residues. J gave up 6 bases and V 0 bases, and 8 bases lay outside the gene matches. The V gene's germline CDR1 is SGDLS and CDR2 YYNGEE. This chain's CDR3 is CASSVELAGVGAGELFF. The CDR3 nucleotides read TGTGCCAGCAGCGTAGAGCTAGCGGGAGTCGGCGCCGGGGAGCTGTTTTTT.

The rearrangement links TRBV7-2 to TRBJ2-6, with D possibly TRBD2 on 6 matching bases. The CDR3 sequence is 14 residues long. Germline V lookup: CDR1 SGHTA, CDR2 FQGNSA. The CDR3, as DNA: TGTGCTAACCGGGGGTCCTCTGGGGCCAACGTCCTGACTTTC. Protein: CANRGSSGANVLTF.

The rearrangement uses TRBV6-6 and TRBJ2-1; 9 bases fit TRBD2. The germline V gene has CDR1 MNHNY and CDR2 SVGAGI (reference sequence). J lost 4 bases, V lost 3 bases, and 7 bases had no gene match. The CDR3 is 16 amino acids. CDR3 protein: CASSYQTSGPYNEQFF. Written as DNA, the CDR3 is TGTGCCAGCAGTTATCAGACTAGCGGACCATACAATGAGCAGTTCTTC.

The chain uses TRBV6-1 and TRBJ2-1; D remains ambiguous. The length of the CDR3 is 15 residues. Per germline, CDR1 MNHNS and CDR2 SASEGT. Trimming removed 6 bases at V and 6 bases at J, with 18 bases between. CDR3 sequence: CASSSPLADVNEQFF. CDR3 DNA sequence: TGTGCCAGCAGCTCCCCCCTTGCCGATGTCAATGAGCAGTTCTTC.

This clone is a singleton in its sample. The chain links TRBV11-2 to TRBJ2-2; D unclear. Trimming took 6 bases from V and 6 from J, leaving 8 bases between them. Looked up from germline, CDR1 is SGHAT and CDR2 is FQNNGV. The CDR3 is made up of 12 amino acids. As DNA, the CDR3 is TGTGCCAGCAGAAAAGGCTCCGGGGAGCTGTTTTTT. Protein: CASRKGSGELFF.

This clone has more than one count but fewer than ten. This rearrangement joins TRBV5-1 to TRBJ2-7; TRBD1 might be the D (5 bases). Germline CDR1 and CDR2: SGHRS and YFSETQ. Trimming pared 4 bases from V and 2 bases from J, leaving 7 bases between. The CDR3 spans 12 residues. Here the CDR3 reads CASSLDTYEQYF. The DNA of the CDR3 is TGCGCCAGCAGCCTGGACACCTACGAGCAGTACTTC.

The chain carries TRBV4-1 and TRBJ2-1, with 8 bases fitting TRBD2. Trimming at V came to 0 bases and at J to 0 bases, leaving 4 bases not matched to a gene. The CDR3 is 17 residues long. Germline CDR1 MGHRA, CDR2 YSYEKL. The CDR3 DNA is TGCGCCAGCAGCCAAGATTTGGCGGGAGGCTCCTACAATGAGCAGTTCTTC. Protein product: CASSQDLAGGSYNEQFF.

This chain joins TRBV13 and TRBJ2-7, with D possibly being TRBD1 (6 bases). V lost 0 bases to trimming and J lost 7 bases, with 10 bases between them. The germline V gene encodes CDR1 PRHDT and CDR2 FYEKMQ (reference sequence). CDR3 length: 13 amino acids. In DNA, the CDR3 is TGTGCCAGCAGCTTAGGACAGGGATATGAGCAGTACTTC. Its protein product is CASSLGQGYEQYF. Full variable domain (remainder filled in from reference TRBV13 and TRBJ2-7): AAGVIQSPRHLIKEKRETATLKCYPIPRHDTVYWYQQGPGQDPQFLISFYEKMQSDKGSIPDRFSAQQFSDYHSELNMSSLELGDSALYFCASSLGQGYEQYFGPGTRLTVT.

The genes are TRBV27 and TRBJ1-2; D gene uncertain. CDR3 size: 15 residues. The V and J ends lost 2 bases and 3 bases respectively, with 13 bases between them. Germline V gene data show CDR1 as MNHEY and CDR2 as SMNVEV (reference sequence). CDR3 sequence (DNA): TGTGCCAGCAGTTTAATGTCCGGGGAACACTATGGCTACACCTTC. Translated: CASSLMSGEHYGYTF.

This chain joins TRBV6-1 and TRBJ2-4, with 10 bases lining up with TRBD1. Trimming removed 6 bases from V and 4 bases from J; junction bases left unmatched: 6. Germline V gives CDR1 MNHNS, CDR2 SASEGT. CDR3 length: 15 amino acids. CDR3 sequence reads: CASRERTGGKNIQYF. The CDR3 nucleotides read TGTGCCAGCAGGGAACGGACAGGGGGAAAAAACATTCAGTACTTC.